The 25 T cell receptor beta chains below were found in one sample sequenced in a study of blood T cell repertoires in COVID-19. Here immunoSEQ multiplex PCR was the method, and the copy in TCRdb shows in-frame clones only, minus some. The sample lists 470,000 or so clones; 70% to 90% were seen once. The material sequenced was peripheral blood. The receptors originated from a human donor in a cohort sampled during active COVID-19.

The CDR3, as DNA: TGTGCCAGCAGCCAAGATCATGTGAGAAAAAAACTGTTTTTT. Translating gives CASSQDHVRKKLFF. The rearrangement links TRBV14 to TRBJ1-4; D is unresolved. V lost 0 bases to trimming and J lost 9 bases, with 11 bases between them. The CDR3 runs 14 residues. Germline assignment: CDR1 SGHDN and CDR2 FVKESK.

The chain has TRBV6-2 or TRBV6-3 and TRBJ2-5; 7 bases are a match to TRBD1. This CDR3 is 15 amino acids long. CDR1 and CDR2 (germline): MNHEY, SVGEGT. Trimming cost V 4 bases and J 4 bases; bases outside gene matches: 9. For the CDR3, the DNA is TGTGCCAGCAGTTCTCTTAGGGGGCTCGGAGAGACCCAGTACTTC. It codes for CASSSLRGLGETQYF.

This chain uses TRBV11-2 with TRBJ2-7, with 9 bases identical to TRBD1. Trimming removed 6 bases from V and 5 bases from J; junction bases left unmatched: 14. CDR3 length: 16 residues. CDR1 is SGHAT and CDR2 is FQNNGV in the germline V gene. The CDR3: CASSLISGTGIHEQYF. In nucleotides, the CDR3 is TGTGCCAGCAGTTTAATTTCCGGGACAGGGATCCACGAGCAGTACTTC.

CDR3 in DNA: TGCGCCAGCAGTGAAGGAGGGTATGGTTTAAGGAATTCACCCCTCCACTTT. Its protein product is CASSEGGYGLRNSPLHF. This chain joins TRBV10-2 and TRBJ1-6, with D hard to call. The CDR3 totals 17 residues. V lost 3 bases and J lost 7, with 19 bases in between. Germline V gene lookup returns CDR1 WSHSY and CDR2 SAAADI.

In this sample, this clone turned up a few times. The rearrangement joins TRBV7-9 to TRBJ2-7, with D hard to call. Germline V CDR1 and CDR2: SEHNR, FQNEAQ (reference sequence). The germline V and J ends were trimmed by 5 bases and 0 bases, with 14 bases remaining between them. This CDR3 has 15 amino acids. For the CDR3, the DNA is TGTGCCAGCAGCAAAACGGTTTCTAGCTCCTACGAGCAGTACTTC. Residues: CASSKTVSSSYEQYF.

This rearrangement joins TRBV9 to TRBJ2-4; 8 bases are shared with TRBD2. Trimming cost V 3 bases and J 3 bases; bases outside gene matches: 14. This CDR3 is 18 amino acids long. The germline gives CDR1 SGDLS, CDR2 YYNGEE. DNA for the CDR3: TGTGCCAGCAGCGCCCGGGAGGGGGGCCCCTTACTCAAAAACATTCAGTACTTC. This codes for CASSAREGGPLLKNIQYF.

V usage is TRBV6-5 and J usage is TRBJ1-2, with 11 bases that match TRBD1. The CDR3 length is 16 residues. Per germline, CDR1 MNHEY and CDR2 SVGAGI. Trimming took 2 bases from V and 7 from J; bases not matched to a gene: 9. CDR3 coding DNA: TGTGCCAGCAGTTACCCGATCGGACAGGGGGCTGGTGGCTACACCTTC. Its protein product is CASSYPIGQGAGGYTF.

For the CDR3, the DNA is TGTGCCACCAGTGAGTCCGGACGGACTTACGAGCAGTACTTC. As protein: CATSESGRTYEQYF. J is TRBJ2-7 and V is TRBV24-1, with a possible D match to TRBD2 (5 bases). The CDR3 length is 14 residues. The ends were cut back, 4 bases at V and 4 bases at J, with 13 bases in the middle. Germline CDR1 reads KGHDR; CDR2 reads SFDVKD.

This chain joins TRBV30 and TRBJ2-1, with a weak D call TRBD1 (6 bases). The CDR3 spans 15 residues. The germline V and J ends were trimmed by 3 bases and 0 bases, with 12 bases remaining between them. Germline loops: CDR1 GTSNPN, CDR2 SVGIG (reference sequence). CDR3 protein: CAWRGGAISYNEQFF. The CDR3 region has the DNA TGTGCCTGGAGAGGGGGAGCGATCTCCTACAATGAGCAGTTCTTC.

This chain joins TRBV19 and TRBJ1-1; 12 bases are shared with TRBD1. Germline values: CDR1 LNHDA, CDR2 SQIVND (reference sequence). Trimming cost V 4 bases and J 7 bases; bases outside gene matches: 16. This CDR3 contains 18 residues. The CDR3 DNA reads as TGTGCCAGTAGTAGACCGGGACAGGGGGCGCCGGCTGGTGGTGAAGCTTTCTTT. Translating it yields CASSRPGQGAPAGGEAFF.

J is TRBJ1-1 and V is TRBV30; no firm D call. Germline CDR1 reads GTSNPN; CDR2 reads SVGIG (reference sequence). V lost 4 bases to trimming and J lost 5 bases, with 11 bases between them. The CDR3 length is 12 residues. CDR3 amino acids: CAWKEIGTEAFF. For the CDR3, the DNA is TGTGCCTGGAAGGAGATTGGAACTGAAGCTTTCTTT.

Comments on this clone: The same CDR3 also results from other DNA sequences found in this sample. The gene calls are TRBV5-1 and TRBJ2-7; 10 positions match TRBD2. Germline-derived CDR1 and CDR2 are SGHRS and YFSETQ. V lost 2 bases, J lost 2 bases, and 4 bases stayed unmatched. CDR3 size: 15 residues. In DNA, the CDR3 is TGCGCCAGCAGCTTCGGACTAGCGGCCGCCTACGAGCAGTACTTC. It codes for CASSFGLAAAYEQYF. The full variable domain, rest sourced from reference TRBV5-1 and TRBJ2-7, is KAGVTQTPRYLIKTRGQQVTLSCSPISGHRSVSWYQQTPGQGLQFLFEYFSETQRNKGNFPGRFSGRQFSNSRSEMNVSTLELGDSALYLCASSFGLAAAYEQYFGPGTRLTVT.

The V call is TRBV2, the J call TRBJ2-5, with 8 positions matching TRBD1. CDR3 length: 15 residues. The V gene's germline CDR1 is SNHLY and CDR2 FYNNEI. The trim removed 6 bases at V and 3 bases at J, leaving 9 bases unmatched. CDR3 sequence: CASRYRDRHKETQYF. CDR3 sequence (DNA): TGTGCCAGCAGGTACCGGGACAGGCATAAAGAGACCCAGTACTTC.

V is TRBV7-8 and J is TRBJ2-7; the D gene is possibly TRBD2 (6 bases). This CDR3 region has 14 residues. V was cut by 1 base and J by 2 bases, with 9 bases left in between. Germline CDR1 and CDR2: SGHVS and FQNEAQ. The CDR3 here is CASSLGRGTYEQYF. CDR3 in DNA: TGTGCCAGCAGCTTAGGGCGGGGTACCTACGAGCAGTACTTC.

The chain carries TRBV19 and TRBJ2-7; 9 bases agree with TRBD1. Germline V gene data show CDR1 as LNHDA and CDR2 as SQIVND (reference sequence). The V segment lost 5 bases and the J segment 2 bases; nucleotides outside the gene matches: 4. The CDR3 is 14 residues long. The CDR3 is CASSSGTGPYEQYF. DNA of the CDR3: TGTGCCAGTAGTTCCGGGACAGGGCCCTACGAGCAGTACTTC.

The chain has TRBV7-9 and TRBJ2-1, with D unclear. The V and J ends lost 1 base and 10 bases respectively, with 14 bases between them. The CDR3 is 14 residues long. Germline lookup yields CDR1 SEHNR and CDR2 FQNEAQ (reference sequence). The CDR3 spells CASSLDPPGREQFF. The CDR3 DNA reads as TGTGCCAGCAGCTTAGATCCCCCCGGTCGGGAGCAGTTCTTC.

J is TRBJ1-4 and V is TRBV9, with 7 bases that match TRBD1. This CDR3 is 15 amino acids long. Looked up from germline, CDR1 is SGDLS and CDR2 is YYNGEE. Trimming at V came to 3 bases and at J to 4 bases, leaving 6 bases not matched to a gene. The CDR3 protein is CASSARQGRNEKLFF. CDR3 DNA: TGTGCCAGCAGCGCTCGACAGGGCCGTAATGAAAAACTGTTTTTT.

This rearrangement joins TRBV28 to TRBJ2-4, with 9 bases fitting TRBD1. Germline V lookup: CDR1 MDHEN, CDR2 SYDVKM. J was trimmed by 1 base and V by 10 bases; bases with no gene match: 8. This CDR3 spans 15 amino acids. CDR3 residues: CATATGGDAKNIQYF. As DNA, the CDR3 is TGTGCCACCGCCACAGGGGGCGACGCCAAAAACATTCAGTACTTC.

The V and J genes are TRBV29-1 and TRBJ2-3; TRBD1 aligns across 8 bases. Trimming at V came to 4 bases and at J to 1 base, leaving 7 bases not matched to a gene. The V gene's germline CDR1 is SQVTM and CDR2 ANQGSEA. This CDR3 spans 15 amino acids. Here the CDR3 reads CSVGRQGTGTDTQYF. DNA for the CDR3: TGCAGCGTTGGGAGACAGGGGACAGGCACAGATACGCAGTATTTT.

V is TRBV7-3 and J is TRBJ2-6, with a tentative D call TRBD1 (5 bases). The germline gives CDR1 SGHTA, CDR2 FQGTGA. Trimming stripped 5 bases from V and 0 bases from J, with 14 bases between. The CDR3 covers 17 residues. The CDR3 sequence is CASSPLRDSSGANVLTF. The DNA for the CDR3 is TGTGCCAGCAGCCCTCTCAGGGATAGCTCTGGGGCCAACGTCCTGACTTTC.

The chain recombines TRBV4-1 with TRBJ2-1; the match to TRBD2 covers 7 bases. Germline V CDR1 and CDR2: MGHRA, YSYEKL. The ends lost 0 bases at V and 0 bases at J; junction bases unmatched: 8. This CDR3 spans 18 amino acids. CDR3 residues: CASSQDRGVADSYNEQFF. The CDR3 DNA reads TGCGCCAGCAGCCAAGATCGGGGGGTAGCGGACTCCTACAATGAGCAGTTCTTC.

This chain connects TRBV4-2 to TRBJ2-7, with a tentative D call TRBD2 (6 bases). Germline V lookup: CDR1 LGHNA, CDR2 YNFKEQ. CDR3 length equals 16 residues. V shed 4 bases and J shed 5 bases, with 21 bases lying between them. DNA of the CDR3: TGTGCCAGCAGCCCTGGGGAGGCTAGCCGGATCAACGAGCAGTACTTC. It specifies CASSPGEASRINEQYF.

The CDR3 nucleotides read TGTGCCAGCAGTGTTTGGCAGGGACAAGAGACCCAGTACTTC. Its protein product is CASSVWQGQETQYF. The V call is TRBV25-1, the J call TRBJ2-5; TRBD1 is a possible D gene (5 bases). Per germline, CDR1 MGHDK and CDR2 SYGVNS. This CDR3 is built from 14 residues. Trimming cost V 4 bases and J 2 bases, with 11 bases left between them.

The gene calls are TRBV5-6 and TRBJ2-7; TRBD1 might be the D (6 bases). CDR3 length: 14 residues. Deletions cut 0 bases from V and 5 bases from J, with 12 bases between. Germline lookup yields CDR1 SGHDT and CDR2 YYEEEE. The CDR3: CASSLVPGANEQYF. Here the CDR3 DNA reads TGTGCCAGCAGCTTGGTGCCAGGGGCCAACGAGCAGTACTTC. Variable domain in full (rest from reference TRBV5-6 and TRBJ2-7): DAGVTQSPTHLIKTRGQQVTLRCSPKSGHDTVSWYQQALGQGPQFIFQYYEEEERQRGNFPDRFSGHQFPNYSSELNVNALLLGDSALYLCASSLVPGANEQYFGPGTRLTVT.

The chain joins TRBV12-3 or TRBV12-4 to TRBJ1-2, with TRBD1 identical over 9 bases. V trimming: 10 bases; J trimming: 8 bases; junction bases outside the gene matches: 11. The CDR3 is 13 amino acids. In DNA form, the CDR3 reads TGTGCCACCTCGGGACAGGGATCGCGGGGCTACACCTTC. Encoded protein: CATSGQGSRGYTF.